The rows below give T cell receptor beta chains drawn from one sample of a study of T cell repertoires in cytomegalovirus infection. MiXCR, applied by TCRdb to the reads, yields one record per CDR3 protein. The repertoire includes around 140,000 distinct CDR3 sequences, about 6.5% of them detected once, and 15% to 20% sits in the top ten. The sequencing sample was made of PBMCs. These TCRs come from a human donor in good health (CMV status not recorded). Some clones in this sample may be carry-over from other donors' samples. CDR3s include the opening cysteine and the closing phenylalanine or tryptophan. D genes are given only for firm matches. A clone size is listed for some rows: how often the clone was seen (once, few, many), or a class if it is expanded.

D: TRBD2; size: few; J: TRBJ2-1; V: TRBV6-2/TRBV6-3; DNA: TGTGCCAGCAGTTACTCCTTTAGCGGGGGGAATTACAATGAGCAGTTCTTC; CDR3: CASSYSFSGGNYNEQFF
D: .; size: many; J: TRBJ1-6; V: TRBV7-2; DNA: TGTGCCAGCAGCCACCCTTGGAGGGGCTCGAGCTCCTATAATTCACCCCTCCACTTT; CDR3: CASSHPWRGSSSYNSPLHF
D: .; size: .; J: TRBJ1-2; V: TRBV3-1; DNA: TGTGCCAGCAGCCAAGATCCCATCACGGATCTCTATGGCTACACCTTC; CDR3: CASSQDPITDLYGYTF
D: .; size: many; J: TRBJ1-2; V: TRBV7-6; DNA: TGTGCCAGCAGCTCGGGACCGACCTCCGGCTACACCTTC; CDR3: CASSSGPTSGYTF
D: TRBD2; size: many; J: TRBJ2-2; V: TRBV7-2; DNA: TGTGCCAGCAGCCCCTCTTGGGGGGGTTCGGGGGAGCTGTTTTTT; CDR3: CASSPSWGGSGELFF
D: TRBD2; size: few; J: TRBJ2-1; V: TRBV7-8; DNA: TGTGCCAGCAGCTTCCCTAGCGGGGGGGAATACAATGAGCAGTTCTTC; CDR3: CASSFPSGGEYNEQFF
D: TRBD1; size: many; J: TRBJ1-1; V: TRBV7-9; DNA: TGTGCCAGCAGCTTAGGAAGGACAGGAGAAGCTTTCTTT; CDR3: CASSLGRTGEAFF
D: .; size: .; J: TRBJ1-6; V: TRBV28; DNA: TGTGCCAGCAGTTTCGGTTCTTCAGGGTTGGGATCACCCCTCCACTTT; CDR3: CASSFGSSGLGSPLHF
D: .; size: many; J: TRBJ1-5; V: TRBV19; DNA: TGTGCCAGTACGAGTGGACAGCAATTACCCAATCAGCCCCAGCATTTT; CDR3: CASTSGQQLPNQPQHF
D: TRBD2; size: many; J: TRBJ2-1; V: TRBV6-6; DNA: TGTGCCAGCAGCCAAACTGCCCCCGGGACTAGAAGGAACAATGAGCAGTTCTTC; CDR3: CASSQTAPGTRRNNEQFF